A selection of T cell receptor beta chains follows, all from one sample in a study of control samples from healthy donors and cancer patients. Sequencing was performed with immunoSEQ multiplex PCR; in TCRdb, only in-frame clones are kept and a portion is missing. The sample lists approximately 150,000 clones, roughly 94% occurring once. Sequencing was done on a sample of blood. The receptors derive from a man between 35 and 55 years old in good health. CDR3s include the opening cysteine and the closing phenylalanine or tryptophan. Each record gives: V gene, D gene, J gene, CDR3 DNA, CDR3 protein. The D gene is left open where the match is weak.

TRBV28,-,TRBJ1-1,TGTGCCAGCAGTTACTCCTCTCGGGCCTACACTGAAGCTTTCTTT,CASSYSSRAYTEAFF
TRBV27,-,TRBJ1-1,TGTGCCAGCAACGCGGGAAGAGAAGCTTTCTTT,CASNAGREAFF
TRBV5-5,-,TRBJ2-1,TGTGCCAGCAGCTTAGAAGGTCACTCCTACAATGAGCAGTTCTTC,CASSLEGHSYNEQFF
TRBV27,-,TRBJ2-3,TGTGCCACCGGCACAGATACGCAGTATTTT,CATGTDTQYF
TRBV9,-,TRBJ2-1,TGTGCCAGCAGCGTCGACTACCCCTACAATGAGCAGTTCTTC,CASSVDYPYNEQFF
TRBV11-2,-,TRBJ1-4,TGTGCCAGCAGCTTAGCGGCGGGACTGAGAGATGAAAAACTGTTTTTT,CASSLAAGLRDEKLFF
TRBV10-3,TRBD1,TRBJ1-2,TGTGCCATCACCGATCGGACAGGGACCTTGGATGGCTACACCTTC,CAITDRTGTLDGYTF
TRBV25-1,TRBD1,TRBJ1-1,TGTGCCACCAGGGGGGGCTCTGAAGCTTTCTTT,CATRGGSEAFF
TRBV27,-,TRBJ1-1,TGTGCCAGCAGTTTATTCGGGGGGGTCAAAGATGAAGCTTTCTTT,CASSLFGGVKDEAFF
TRBV2,-,TRBJ1-1,TGTGCCAGCGTTCTGGGCAAAATCGACACTGAAGCTTTCTTT,CASVLGKIDTEAFF
TRBV5-4,-,TRBJ2-5,TGTGCCAGCAGCTTGGGCGGGCGGAAACAAGAGACCCAGTACTTC,CASSLGGRKQETQYF
TRBV19,-,TRBJ1-1,TGTGCCAGTAGTATAGATCTGGGTGAAGCTTTCTTT,CASSIDLGEAFF
TRBV1,-,TRBJ2-1,TGCACCAGCAGCCAAGATCGGCCGAGTGCCAATGAGCAGTTCTTC,CTSSQDRPSANEQFF
TRBV3-1/TRBV3-2,-,TRBJ2-3,TGTGCCAGCAGCCAAGGGGGGCCAACAGATACGCAGTATTTT,CASSQGGPTDTQYF
TRBV3-1/TRBV3-2,-,TRBJ2-7,TGTGCCAGCAGCCAAGATGAGGCTCCTTACGAGCAGTACTTC,CASSQDEAPYEQYF
TRBV11-2,TRBD1,TRBJ1-1,TGTGCCAGCAGCACAAAGACAGGGATCAATGAAGCTTTCTTT,CASSTKTGINEAFF
TRBV13,TRBD1,TRBJ1-2,TGTGCCAGCAGCACCCGGGGAGGGGGCAATGGCTACACCTTC,CASSTRGGGNGYTF
TRBV29-1,-,TRBJ2-3,TGCAGCGTTGAAGCGGATAGCACAGATACGCAGTATTTT,CSVEADSTDTQYF